The T cell receptor beta chain described here comes from a study of T cell responses to AZD1222 COVID-19 vaccine. Overall study findings and caveats: It was only after the peak T cell response that any repertoires were sampled. Most donors were white British, females outnumbered males, and clonal diversity was possibly underestimated. Spike-specific TCR breadth and depth rose after two AZD1222 doses.

With V trimmed by 4 bases and J by 2 bases, 6 bases remained unmatched. Germline CDR1 reads SGHTS; CDR2 reads YDEGEE. CDR3 length equals 15 residues. The method was immunoSEQ multiplex PCR; TCRdb's version includes in-frame clones alone and lacks a portion of them. The repertoire holds about 150,000 clones, with 90% as singletons. To note about this clone: Its antigen is currently unknown.

The input for sequencing was peripheral blood, taken on day 0 of AZD1222 vaccination. The chain has TRBV5-8 and TRBJ2-1, with 7 bases lining up with TRBD1. The sequence derives from an adult in good health. CDR3 coding DNA: TGTGCCAGCAGCCTGGGGGACAGTCCCTACAATGAGCAGTTCTTC. Residues: CASSLGDSPYNEQFF.